The 15 T cell receptor beta chains presented below share a single source sample, sequenced in a study of cytomegalovirus exposure and HLA in healthy donors. This PCR relied on a set of 60 Vbeta primers and 13 Jbeta primers. Sequenced by immunoSEQ multiplex PCR; TCRdb stores in-frame clones only, minus some. The sample lists tens of thousands of clones; approximately 78% were seen once. Sequenced sample: PBMCs. Source of these receptors: a female donor in good health and CMV-seronegative.

The V and J genes are TRBV4-2 and TRBJ1-4, with TRBD1 matching over 8 bases. The CDR3 sequence is 15 residues long. CDR1 is LGHNA, CDR2 YNFKEQ, per germline. The junction had 5 bases not matched to a gene; V was cut back by 4 bases and J by 4 bases. The CDR3 here is CASSPDRADNEKLFF. In DNA, the CDR3 is TGTGCCAGCAGCCCGGACAGGGCCGATAATGAAAAACTGTTTTTT.

The chain carries TRBV4-1 and TRBJ2-5; D call uncertain. The DNA end is more similar to TRBJ2-7, so the J call may be wrong. The CDR3 has 13 residues. Per the germline V gene, CDR1 is MGHRA and CDR2 is YSYEKL. In DNA, the CDR3 is TGCGCCAGCAGCCAAGATCAAGATTACGAGCAGTACTTC. It yields the protein CASSQDQDYEQYF.

The chain is built from TRBV7-2 and TRBJ1-1, with D maybe TRBD1 (5 bases). Germline-derived CDR1 and CDR2 are SGHTA and FQGNSA. This CDR3 comprises 15 residues. Deletions cut 6 bases from V and 0 bases from J, with 14 bases between. The CDR3 sequence: CASSTGFFMNTEAFF. The DNA for the CDR3 is TGTGCCAGCAGTACAGGTTTCTTCATGAACACTGAAGCTTTCTTT.

The chain uses TRBV6-6 and TRBJ2-5, with D unresolved. The J call is uncertain, as TRBJ2-7 better fits the DNA end. Germline V gene sequence: CDR1 MNHNY, CDR2 SVGAGI (reference sequence). The CDR3 has 15 amino acids. CDR3 amino acids: CASSPLSQSSYEQYF. For the CDR3, the DNA is TGTGCCAGCAGCCCACTATCTCAGAGCTCCTACGAGCAGTACTTC.

This chain joins TRBV6-1 and TRBJ1-2; 8 bases match TRBD1. This CDR3 region has 13 residues. J was trimmed by 6 bases and V by 8 bases; bases with no gene match: 8. CDR1 is MNHNS, CDR2 SASEGT, per germline. CDR3 sequence: CASVAGGRDGYTF. The CDR3 DNA is TGTGCCAGCGTCGCAGGGGGCAGGGATGGCTACACCTTC.

The chain is built from TRBV6-5 and TRBJ1-4; D gene unclear. Germline V gene sequence: CDR1 MNHEY, CDR2 SVGAGI. The CDR3 length is 13 residues. V lost 4 bases and J lost 5, with 8 bases in between. This CDR3 reads CASSSDYNEKLFF. In nucleotides, the CDR3 is TGTGCCAGCAGTTCCGACTACAATGAAAAACTGTTTTTT.

The chain combines TRBV19 with TRBJ1-6; no clear D. The ends were cut back, 1 base at V and 10 bases at J, with 8 bases in the middle. Germline values: CDR1 LNHDA, CDR2 SQIVND (reference sequence). CDR3 length: 13 amino acids. The CDR3 DNA is TGTGCCAGTAGTATAGGCGGAGGGTCACCCCTCCACTTT. It is translated as CASSIGGGSPLHF.

The chain has TRBV29-1 and TRBJ2-1; the match to TRBD2 covers 8 bases. Trimming at V came to 4 bases and at J to 6 bases, leaving 8 bases not matched to a gene. Germline loops: CDR1 SQVTM, CDR2 ANQGSEA. The CDR3 totals 14 residues. The CDR3 nucleotides are TGCAGCGTTGTTCGGGGGGGCCCCCCCAATGAGCAGTTCTTC. As protein: CSVVRGGPPNEQFF.

The chain recombines TRBV19 with TRBJ1-1; 7 bases fit TRBD1. Germline CDR1 and CDR2: LNHDA and SQIVND (reference sequence). The CDR3 is 16 amino acids. In nucleotides, the CDR3 is TGTGGGGCTTTAACAGGGGATGGTTTTAGTCGTACTGAAGCTTTCTTT. Encoded protein: CGALTGDGFSRTEAFF.

The CDR3, as DNA: TGTGCCAGCAGCCAAGAAAGCGTGAACAGGGACGGCTACACCTTC. This encodes CASSQESVNRDGYTF. The genes are TRBV14 and TRBJ1-2, with D perhaps matching TRBD1 (6 bases). V was shortened by 0 bases and J by 8 bases, with 16 bases between the two germline ends. Germline V CDR1 and CDR2: SGHDN, FVKESK. The CDR3 sequence is 15 residues long. Full variable domain (remainder filled in from reference TRBV14 and TRBJ1-2): EAGVTQFPSHSVIEKGQTVTLRCDPISGHDNLYWYRRVMGKEIKFLLHFVKESKQDESGMPNNRFLAERTGGTYSTLKVQPAELEDSGVYFCASSQESVNRDGYTFGSGTRLTVV.

The chain employs TRBV9 and TRBJ2-1; 9 nucleotides line up with TRBD1. The CDR3 runs to 15 residues. Per the germline V gene, CDR1 is SGDLS and CDR2 is YYNGEE. With V trimmed by 2 bases and J by 1 base, 1 base remained unmatched. The CDR3 spells CASSVGQGSYNEQFF. The CDR3 DNA reads as TGTGCCAGCAGCGTCGGACAGGGGTCCTACAATGAGCAGTTCTTC.

The V gene is TRBV7-2, the J gene TRBJ2-2; 13 nucleotides align to TRBD2. The CDR3 extends over 16 amino acids. Trimming took 5 bases from V and 6 from J; bases not matched to a gene: 6. In germline, CDR1 is SGHTA, CDR2 FQGNSA. This CDR3 reads CASSLLAGGPPGELFF. The CDR3 nucleotides read TGTGCCAGCAGCCTACTAGCGGGGGGGCCTCCCGGGGAGCTGTTTTTT.

This chain joins TRBV18 and TRBJ1-6; 10 positions agree with TRBD1. The V and J ends lost 5 bases and 7 bases, in that order; junction bases with no gene match: 5. Germline V gene data show CDR1 as KGHSH and CDR2 as LQKENI. The CDR3 covers 15 residues. The DNA for the CDR3 is TGTGCCAGCTCAACTCAGGGACAGGGGAATTCACCCCTCCACTTT. Translation: CASSTQGQGNSPLHF.

V gene TRBV2 combines with J gene TRBJ2-4, with no clear D. CDR1 is SNHLY and CDR2 is FYNNEI in the germline V gene. This CDR3 is 14 amino acids long. V lost 2 bases and J lost 2, with 7 bases in between. CDR3 nucleotide sequence: TGTGCCAGCAGTGAACAGACAACCAAAAACATTCAGTACTTC. It specifies CASSEQTTKNIQYF.

This clone appeared once. The chain has TRBV6-5 and TRBJ2-5; TRBD2 might be the D (6 bases). CDR3 length: 13 amino acids. V dropped 5 bases and J dropped 10 bases, with 17 bases sitting between them. Germline V lookup: CDR1 MNHEY, CDR2 SVGAGI. The CDR3 coding sequence is TGTGCCAGCAGTAGACCCGGGACTCTAGACCAGTACTTC. It encodes CASSRPGTLDQYF.